One sample yielded the 4 T cell receptor beta chains listed below, sequenced in a study of chemoradiotherapy in HPV16-positive cancers (dated by TCRdb to the early 2020s). Libraries were made using the immunoSEQ multiplex PCR assay. TCRdb stores this immuneACCESS table with in-frame sequences only. Part of the clones is absent; in the studies checked, under half of the shortfall reflects unresolved V genes, and no reason is known for the rest. This sample gives about 12,000 clones in total; 77% of them show up just once. The ten biggest clones cover 0.85% to 0.95% of the sample. This specimen was taken from a patient who underwent chemoradiotherapy. Every receptor here comes from a human donor with HPV-associated anogenital cancer.

The rearrangement uses TRBV7-2 and TRBJ1-3; D is undetermined. Germline CDR1 and CDR2: SGHTA and FQGNSA. The CDR3 has 16 amino acids. V was pared by 5 bases and J by 0 bases, with 14 bases between. The CDR3 sequence is CASSPLGPNSGNTIYF. CDR3 sequence (DNA): TGTGCCAGCAGCCCTCTTGGCCCAAACTCTGGAAACACCATATATTTT.

The chain employs TRBV7-3 and TRBJ2-1; 10 positions agree with TRBD2. Germline CDR1 is SGHTA and CDR2 is FQGTGA. This CDR3 region has 15 residues. V shed 5 bases, J shed 6 bases, and the junction held 7 bases outside the gene matches. The chain's CDR3 is CASSRLAGDINEQFF. DNA of the CDR3: TGTGCCAGCAGCCGCCTAGCGGGAGATATCAATGAGCAGTTCTTC.

V and J are TRBV4-3 and TRBJ1-4, with D possibly being TRBD1 (6 bases). Germline assignment: CDR1 LGHNA and CDR2 YSLEER. The CDR3 totals 14 residues. Trimming removed 4 bases at V and 4 bases at J, with 10 bases between. CDR3 amino acids: CASSLGTHNEKLFF. The CDR3 region has the DNA TGCGCCAGCAGCCTTGGGACACATAATGAAAAACTGTTTTTT.

V and J are TRBV28 and TRBJ1-4; D is ambiguous. CDR1 is MDHEN and CDR2 is SYDVKM in the germline V gene. V was shortened by 4 bases and J by 4 bases, with 13 bases between the two germline ends. The CDR3 is 15 amino acids. The CDR3 DNA is TGTGCCAGCAGTTCTCTCCTAGGCGGTAATGAAAAACTGTTTTTT. It yields the protein CASSSLLGGNEKLFF.